This record looks at one TCR beta chain sequence and its context. Germline V CDR1 and CDR2: SGHTA, FQGNSA. The CDR3 loop spans 12 amino acids. The V gene lost 4 bases and the J gene lost 7 bases, with 8 bases spanning the gap. This entry belongs to a study of blood T cell repertoires in COVID-19. Assay used: immunoSEQ multiplex PCR; TCRdb lists only in-frame clones, some missing. The table shows about 300,000 clones, with roughly 85% occurring only once. This sequence joins TRBV7-2 and TRBJ2-1; a weak D match, TRBD2 (6 bases). This TCR derives from a human donor in a cohort sampled during active COVID-19. Sequencing used peripheral blood. The CDR3 DNA is TGTGCCAGCAGCTGGGACTTTAATGAGCAGTTCTTC. This sequence encodes CASSWDFNEQFF. The whole variable domain, filled in from reference TRBV7-2 and TRBJ2-1, reads GAGVSQSPSNKVTEKGKDVELRCDPISGHTALYWYRQSLGQGLEFLIYFQGNSAPDKSGLPSDRFSAERTGGSVSTLTIQRTQQEDSAVYLCASSWDFNEQFFGPGTRLTVL.